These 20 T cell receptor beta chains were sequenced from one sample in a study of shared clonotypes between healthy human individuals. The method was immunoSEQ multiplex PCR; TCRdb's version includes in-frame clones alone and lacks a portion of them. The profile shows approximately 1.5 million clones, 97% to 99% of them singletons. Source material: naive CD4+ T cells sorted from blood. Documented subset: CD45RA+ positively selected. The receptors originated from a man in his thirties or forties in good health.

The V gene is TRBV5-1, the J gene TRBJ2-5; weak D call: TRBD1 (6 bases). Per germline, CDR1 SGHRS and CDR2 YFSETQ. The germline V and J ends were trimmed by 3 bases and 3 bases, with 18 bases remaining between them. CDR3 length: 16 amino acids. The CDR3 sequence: CASSWTPGQAKETQYF. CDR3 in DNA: TGCGCCAGCAGCTGGACCCCGGGACAAGCAAAAGAGACCCAGTACTTC.

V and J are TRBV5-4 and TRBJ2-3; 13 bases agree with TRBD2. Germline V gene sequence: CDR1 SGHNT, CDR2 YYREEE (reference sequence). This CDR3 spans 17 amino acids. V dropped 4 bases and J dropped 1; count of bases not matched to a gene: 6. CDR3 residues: CASSPRLAGGRTDTQYF. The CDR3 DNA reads TGTGCCAGCAGCCCCCGACTAGCGGGAGGTCGCACAGATACGCAGTATTTT.

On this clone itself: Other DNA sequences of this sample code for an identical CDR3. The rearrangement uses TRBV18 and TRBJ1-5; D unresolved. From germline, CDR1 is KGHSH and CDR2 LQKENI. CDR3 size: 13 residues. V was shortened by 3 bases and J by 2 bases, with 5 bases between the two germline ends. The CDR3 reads CASSPSRNQPQHF. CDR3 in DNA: TGTGCCAGCTCACCGAGCCGCAATCAGCCCCAGCATTTT.

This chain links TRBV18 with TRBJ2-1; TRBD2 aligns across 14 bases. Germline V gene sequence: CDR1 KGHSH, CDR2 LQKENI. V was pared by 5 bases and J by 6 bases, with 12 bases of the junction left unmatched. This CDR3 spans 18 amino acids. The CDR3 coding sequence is TGTGCCAGCTCAACACGGGGGACTAGCGGGAGCTGGGGCAATGAGCAGTTCTTC. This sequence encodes CASSTRGTSGSWGNEQFF.

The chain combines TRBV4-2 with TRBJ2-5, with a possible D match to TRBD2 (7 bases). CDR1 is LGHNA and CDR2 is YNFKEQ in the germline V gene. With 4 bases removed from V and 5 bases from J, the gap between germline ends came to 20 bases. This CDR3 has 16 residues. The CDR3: CASSLRGLAGDETQYF. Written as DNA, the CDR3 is TGTGCCAGCAGCCTTAGGGGGTTGGCGGGAGATGAGACCCAGTACTTC.

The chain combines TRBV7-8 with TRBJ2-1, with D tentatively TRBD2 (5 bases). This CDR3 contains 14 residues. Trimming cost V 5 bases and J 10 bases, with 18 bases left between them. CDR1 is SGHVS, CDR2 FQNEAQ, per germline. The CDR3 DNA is TGTGCCAGCAGCCCACGGGAAACTAGATACGAGCAGTTCTTC. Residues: CASSPRETRYEQFF.

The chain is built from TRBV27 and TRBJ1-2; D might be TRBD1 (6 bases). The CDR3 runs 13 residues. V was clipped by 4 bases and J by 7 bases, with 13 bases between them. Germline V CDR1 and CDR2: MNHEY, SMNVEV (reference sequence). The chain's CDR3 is CASSYRDWSGYTF. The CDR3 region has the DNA TGTGCCAGCAGTTACAGGGACTGGTCTGGCTACACCTTC.

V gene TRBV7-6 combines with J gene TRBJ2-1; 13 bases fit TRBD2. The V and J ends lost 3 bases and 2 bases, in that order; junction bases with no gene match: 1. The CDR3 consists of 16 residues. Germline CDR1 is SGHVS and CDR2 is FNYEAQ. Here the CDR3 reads CASSLGTSGAYNEQFF. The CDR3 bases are TGTGCCAGCAGCTTGGGGACTAGCGGGGCCTACAATGAGCAGTTCTTC.

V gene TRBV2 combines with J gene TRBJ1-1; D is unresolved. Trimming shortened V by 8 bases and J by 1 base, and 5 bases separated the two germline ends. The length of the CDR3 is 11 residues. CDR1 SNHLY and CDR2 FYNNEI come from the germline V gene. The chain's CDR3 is CASYGNTEAFF. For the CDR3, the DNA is TGTGCCAGCTACGGGAACACTGAAGCTTTCTTT.

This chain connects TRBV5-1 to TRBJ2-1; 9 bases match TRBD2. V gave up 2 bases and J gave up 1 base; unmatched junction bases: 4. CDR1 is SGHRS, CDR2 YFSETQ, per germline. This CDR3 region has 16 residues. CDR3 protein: CASSLMTSGSYNEQFF. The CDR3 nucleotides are TGCGCCAGCAGCTTAATGACTAGCGGATCCTACAATGAGCAGTTCTTC.

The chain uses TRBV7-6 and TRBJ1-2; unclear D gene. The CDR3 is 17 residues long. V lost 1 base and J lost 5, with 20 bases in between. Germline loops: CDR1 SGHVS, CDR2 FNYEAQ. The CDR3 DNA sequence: TGTGCCAGCAGCTTAGGGGATGGAGCTTCTACGCGTTATGGCTACACCTTC. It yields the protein CASSLGDGASTRYGYTF.

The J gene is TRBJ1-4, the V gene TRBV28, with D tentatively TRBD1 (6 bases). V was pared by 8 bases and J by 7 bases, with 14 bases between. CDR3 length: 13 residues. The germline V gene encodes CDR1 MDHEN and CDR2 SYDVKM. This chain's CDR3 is CASRAGVIEKLFF. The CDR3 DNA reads TGTGCCAGCCGGGCAGGGGTGATTGAAAAACTGTTTTTT.

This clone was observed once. CDR3 nucleotides: TGTGCCAGCAGTTATAACAGGGACGAGCAGTACTTC. This codes for CASSYNRDEQYF. The chain joins TRBV6-1 to TRBJ2-7; D may be TRBD1 (6 bases). Germline V gene sequence: CDR1 MNHNS, CDR2 SASEGT. The CDR3 sequence is 12 residues long. Trimming shortened V by 5 bases and J by 5 bases, and 10 bases separated the two germline ends.

CDR3 nucleotide sequence: TGTGCCAGCAGTGAAGCTGCGGGAGTGGAGAATGAGCAGTTCTTC. Amino acids: CASSEAAGVENEQFF. The chain has TRBV2 and TRBJ2-1; TRBD2 matches 7 bases. Germline V CDR1 and CDR2: SNHLY, FYNNEI. The junction had 6 bases not matched to a gene; V was cut back by 0 bases and J by 7 bases. The CDR3 consists of 15 residues.

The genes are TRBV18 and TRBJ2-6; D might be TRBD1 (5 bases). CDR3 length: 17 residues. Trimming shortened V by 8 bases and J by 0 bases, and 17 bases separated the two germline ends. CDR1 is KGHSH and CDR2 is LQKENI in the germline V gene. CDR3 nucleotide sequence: TGTGCCAGCCCAGCCTCGCGGACATCCTCTGGGGCCAACGTCCTGACTTTC. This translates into CASPASRTSSGANVLTF.

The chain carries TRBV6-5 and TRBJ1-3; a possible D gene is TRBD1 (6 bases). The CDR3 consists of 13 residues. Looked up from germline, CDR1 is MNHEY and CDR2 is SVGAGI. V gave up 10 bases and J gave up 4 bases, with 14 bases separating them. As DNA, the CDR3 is TGTGCCACCAGACAGGTTGGAGGAAACACCATATATTTT. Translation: CATRQVGGNTIYF.

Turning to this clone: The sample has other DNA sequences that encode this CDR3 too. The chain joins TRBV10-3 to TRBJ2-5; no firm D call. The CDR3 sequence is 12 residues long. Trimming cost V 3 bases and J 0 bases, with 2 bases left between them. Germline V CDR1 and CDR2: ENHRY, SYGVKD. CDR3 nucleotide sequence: TGTGCCATCAGTGACCACCAAGAGACCCAGTACTTC. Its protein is CAISDHQETQYF.

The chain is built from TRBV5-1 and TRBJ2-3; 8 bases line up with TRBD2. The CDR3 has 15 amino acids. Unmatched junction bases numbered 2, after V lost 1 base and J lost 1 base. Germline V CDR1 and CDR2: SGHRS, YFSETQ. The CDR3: CASSLKTSGTDTQYF. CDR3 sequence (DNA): TGCGCCAGCAGCTTGAAGACTAGCGGCACAGATACGCAGTATTTT.

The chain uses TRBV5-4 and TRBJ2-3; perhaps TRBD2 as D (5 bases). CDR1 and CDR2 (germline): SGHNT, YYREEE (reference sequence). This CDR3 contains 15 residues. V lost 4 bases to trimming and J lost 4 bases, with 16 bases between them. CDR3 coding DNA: TGTGCCAGCAGCCTTAAAAGCGGCGGCCCAGATACGCAGTATTTT. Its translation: CASSLKSGGPDTQYF.

The CDR3 protein is CASSSESSYNEQFF. The CDR3, as DNA: TGCGCCAGCAGCTCGGAAAGCTCCTACAATGAGCAGTTCTTC. The chain joins TRBV5-1 to TRBJ2-1; D unresolved. Deletions cut 3 bases from V and 0 bases from J, with 7 bases between. Germline loops: CDR1 SGHRS, CDR2 YFSETQ. This CDR3 spans 14 amino acids.